This passage covers 8 T cell receptor beta chains from one sample sequenced in a study of blood T cells in healthy people across ages. Then a second PCR, running about 6 to 12 cycles, was carried out with a sample-barcoded 5' primer and a J-beta primer mix. TCRdb recomputed calls from the 5' RACE reads with MiXCR, one row per CDR3 protein. The sample holds 750,000 or so distinct CDR3 sequences, around 25% seen once. Separately, the same data were catalogued under a study of T cells of mothers and their children.

Sequencing input: blood. The receptors were gathered from a boy between 10 and 17 years old in good health.

The chain has TRBV20-1 and TRBJ1-2; 7 positions agree with TRBD1. The CDR3 is 14 residues long. Germline CDR1 reads DFQATT; CDR2 reads SNEGSKA (reference sequence). Trimming removed 5 bases from V and 3 bases from J; junction bases left unmatched: 9. The DNA of the CDR3 is TGCAGTGCTCAACTTCCAGACAGGGACTATGGCTACACCTTC. Translated: CSAQLPDRDYGYTF.

In this sample, this clonotype turned up a few times. This rearrangement joins TRBV13 to TRBJ2-5; TRBD2 is a possible D gene (6 bases). The better agreement between TRBJ2-1 and the DNA end casts doubt on the J call. The CDR3 totals 15 residues. Germline CDR1 reads PRHDT; CDR2 reads FYEKMQ (reference sequence). CDR3 sequence (DNA): TGTGCCAGCAGCTTAGGGGCGGGGATTAACAATGAGCAGTTCTTC. As protein: CASSLGAGINNEQFF.

This clonotype was picked up a small number of times. The V and J genes are TRBV5-1 and TRBJ1-6; D remains unclear. V was trimmed by 2 bases and J by 8 bases, leaving 14 bases between them. Germline CDR1 SGHRS, CDR2 YFSETQ. The CDR3 is 15 amino acids. The CDR3 here is CASSFSPAGDSPLHF. DNA for the CDR3: TGCGCCAGCAGCTTCTCCCCGGCGGGTGATTCACCCCTCCACTTT.

This clonotype has more than one count but fewer than ten. The chain has TRBV10-3 and TRBJ1-2, with D possibly being TRBD1 (5 bases). CDR3 length equals 13 residues. Germline lookup yields CDR1 ENHRY and CDR2 SYGVKD. Trimming removed 6 bases from V and 2 bases from J, with 10 bases in between. For the CDR3, the DNA is TGTGCCATCAGCAGCAGGGAGAACTATGGCTACACCTTC. It encodes CAISSRENYGYTF.

This clonotype was counted only a few times. The rearrangement joins TRBV5-1 to TRBJ1-5, with D hard to call. The CDR3 sequence is 14 residues long. V was pared by 4 bases and J by 5 bases, with 13 bases between. Looked up from germline, CDR1 is SGHRS and CDR2 is YFSETQ. The CDR3 DNA sequence: TGCGCCAGCAGCCCGGCCCCTGGGGATCAGCCCCAGCATTTT. It translates to CASSPAPGDQPQHF.

This clonotype was seen more than once but under ten times. The rearrangement uses TRBV7-2 and TRBJ2-2; D is perhaps TRBD2 (5 bases). From germline, CDR1 is SGHTA and CDR2 FQGNSA. There are 14 residues in the CDR3. V lost 6 bases, J lost 3 bases, and 11 bases lay in between. The CDR3 is CASRPGVDTGELFF. The DNA for the CDR3 is TGTGCCAGCAGGCCCGGGGTCGACACCGGGGAGCTGTTTTTT.

A word on this clonotype: At one end, the junction sequence differs from germline, possibly due to a read error. This rearrangement joins TRBV29-1 to TRBJ2-3; D is uncertain. Germline lookup yields CDR1 SQVTM and CDR2 ANQGSEA. This CDR3 spans 11 amino acids. The CDR3 DNA sequence: TGCAGCGTTGATCGGTCAGATGCGCAGTATTTT. Protein sequence: CSVDRSDAQYF.

Of note for this clonotype: The germline gene is not matched at one end of the junction; a read error may be the cause. This chain joins TRBV3-1 and TRBJ2-5; no reliable D call. This CDR3 contains 16 residues. Germline lookup yields CDR1 LGHDT and CDR2 YNNKEL (reference sequence). This CDR3 reads CAGSQDPAWVPETQYF. CDR3 sequence (DNA): TGTGCCGGCAGCCAAGATCCAGCATGGGTTCCGGAGACCCAGTACTTC.